Listed below are T cell receptor beta chains from one sample, sequenced in a study of blood T cell repertoires in COVID-19. TCRdb's table, derived via immunoSEQ multiplex PCR, lists solely in-frame clones and lacks some. The top ten clones hold 1.1% of a sample with 350,000 to 550,000 clones, around 87% of them seen once. The material sequenced was PBMCs or T cells enriched from blood (not recorded which). These receptors originate from a man between 25 and 39 years old who had recovered from COVID-19. The CDR3 runs from the conserved cysteine through the conserved F or W. The order of the fields is D gene, J gene, V gene, clone size, CDR3 DNA, CDR3 protein. The D gene is left open where the match is weak. Clone size, where shown, is once, few, many, or a class for clones that have expanded.

D gene: TRBD1
J gene: TRBJ2-7
V gene: TRBV7-3
clone size: .
CDR3 DNA: TGTGCCAGCAGCTTGGACAGGGAGGCTCACGAGCAGTACTTC
CDR3 protein: CASSLDREAHEQYF

D gene: TRBD2
J gene: TRBJ2-3
V gene: TRBV5-6
clone size: .
CDR3 DNA: TGTGCCAGCAGTCCACTAGCGAGTAGCACAGATACGCAGTATTTT
CDR3 protein: CASSPLASSTDTQYF

D gene: .
J gene: TRBJ1-1
V gene: TRBV27
clone size: .
CDR3 DNA: TGTGCCAGCAGTACAGGGATGGACACTGAAGCTTTCTTT
CDR3 protein: CASSTGMDTEAFF

D gene: TRBD1
J gene: TRBJ1-1
V gene: TRBV15
clone size: .
CDR3 DNA: TGTGCCACTACCGTGGAGACAGGGGGTAGAACTGAAGCTTTCTTT
CDR3 protein: CATTVETGGRTEAFF

D gene: .
J gene: TRBJ1-2
V gene: TRBV3-1/TRBV3-2
clone size: few
CDR3 DNA: TGTGCCAGCAGCCAAGAGATGGGGCAGGGCCCTAACTATGGCTACACCTTC
CDR3 protein: CASSQEMGQGPNYGYTF

D gene: TRBD1
J gene: TRBJ1-4
V gene: TRBV9
clone size: .
CDR3 DNA: TGTGCCAGCAGCCCAGGGACAGGGTGGGTTGCGGCTAATGAAAAACTGTTTTTT
CDR3 protein: CASSPGTGWVAANEKLFF

D gene: .
J gene: TRBJ2-2
V gene: TRBV28
clone size: few
CDR3 DNA: TGTGCCAGCAGGGAGGGGGACAGGAACACCGGGGAGCTGTTTTTT
CDR3 protein: CASREGDRNTGELFF

D gene: .
J gene: TRBJ2-7
V gene: TRBV15
clone size: .
CDR3 DNA: TGTGCCACCAGCAGAGGGGGAAGGACAGTCGACGAGCAGTACTTC
CDR3 protein: CATSRGGRTVDEQYF

D gene: TRBD1
J gene: TRBJ1-1
V gene: TRBV6-1
clone size: .
CDR3 DNA: TGTGCCAGCAGTGAAGCGCTCCGGGACAGCTGGGCTGAAGCTTTCTTT
CDR3 protein: CASSEALRDSWAEAFF

D gene: TRBD1
J gene: TRBJ1-1
V gene: TRBV29-1
clone size: few
CDR3 DNA: TGCAGCGTTGAACAGGGGGGTCTGAACACTGAAGCTTTCTTT
CDR3 protein: CSVEQGGLNTEAFF

D gene: TRBD2
J gene: TRBJ2-3
V gene: TRBV28
clone size: .
CDR3 DNA: TGTGCCACCAGTAGAGCGGGAGACGGCACAGATACGCAGTATTTT
CDR3 protein: CATSRAGDGTDTQYF

D gene: .
J gene: TRBJ1-4
V gene: TRBV19
clone size: .
CDR3 DNA: TGTGCCAGTAGTATGAGTCGGGGGGAAAAACTGTTTTTT
CDR3 protein: CASSMSRGEKLFF

D gene: .
J gene: TRBJ2-1
V gene: TRBV28
clone size: .
CDR3 DNA: TGTGCCATCGGCGGGGCCAAGCATGAGCAGTTCTTC
CDR3 protein: CAIGGAKHEQFF

D gene: TRBD1
J gene: TRBJ1-6
V gene: TRBV2
clone size: .
CDR3 DNA: TGTGCCAGTACAGGGGGCGTCTATAATTCACCCCTCCACTTT
CDR3 protein: CASTGGVYNSPLHF

D gene: .
J gene: TRBJ1-1
V gene: TRBV10-3
clone size: .
CDR3 DNA: TGTGCCACCATGACAGCGAACACTGAAGCTTTCTTT
CDR3 protein: CATMTANTEAFF

D gene: .
J gene: TRBJ2-2
V gene: TRBV10-1
clone size: .
CDR3 DNA: TGCGCCAGCAGTAAGATTAGAAACACCGGGGAGCTGTTTTTT
CDR3 protein: CASSKIRNTGELFF

D gene: .
J gene: TRBJ2-2
V gene: TRBV25-1
clone size: .
CDR3 DNA: TGTGCCAGCAGTGTAACCGGGGAGCTGTTTTTT
CDR3 protein: CASSVTGELFF

D gene: TRBD1
J gene: TRBJ1-5
V gene: TRBV5-1
clone size: .
CDR3 DNA: TGCGCCAGCAGCCCGGGGACAGGGGAACAGCCCCAGCATTTT
CDR3 protein: CASSPGTGEQPQHF

D gene: .
J gene: TRBJ1-1
V gene: TRBV27
clone size: .
CDR3 DNA: TGTGCCAGCAAGGGGTGGACTGAAGCTTTCTTT
CDR3 protein: CASKGWTEAFF

D gene: .
J gene: TRBJ2-2
V gene: TRBV28
clone size: .
CDR3 DNA: TGTGCCAGCAGTGCTCCCCCCCCTCCCCGGACCGGGGAGCTGTTTTTT
CDR3 protein: CASSAPPPPRTGELFF

D gene: .
J gene: TRBJ1-5
V gene: TRBV28
clone size: .
CDR3 DNA: TGTGCCAGCAGAACAGGTGGGGAAAGGCAGCCCCAGCATTTT
CDR3 protein: CASRTGGERQPQHF

D gene: TRBD1
J gene: TRBJ2-7
V gene: TRBV10-3
clone size: .
CDR3 DNA: TGTGCCATCAGTGACCAAACAGGGGGCCTCTACGAGCAGTACTTC
CDR3 protein: CAISDQTGGLYEQYF

D gene: .
J gene: TRBJ1-1
V gene: TRBV28
clone size: .
CDR3 DNA: TGTGCCAGCGGGGGGTTCACTGAAGCTTTCTTT
CDR3 protein: CASGGFTEAFF